This note documents a single T cell receptor (beta chain) sequence. Its antigen is not identified. The CDR3 sequence is 17 residues long. Germline V CDR1 and CDR2: WSHSY, SAAADI. Trimming pared 11 bases from V and 5 bases from J, leaving 30 bases between. The template, about 540 ng total RNA, yielded TCR beta cDNA made with a constant-region primer. TCR beta libraries came from three nested multiplex PCR rounds using slightly modified ARM-PCR. Investigators reported that the first two PCR rounds, at around 9 cycles each, used TRBV1-TRBV30 forward primers with a C-beta reverse primer. TCRdb called the multiplex PCR reads again in MiXCR, with one record for every CDR3 protein. The sample has approximately 210,000 distinct CDR3 sequences, around three fifths seen once. These data belong to a study of tumor-infiltrating lymphocytes in primary liver carcinoma. Study at large: Patients underwent resection of primary liver carcinoma. The study, taken as a whole, reports: For tumor-adjacent and tumor-blood pairs, overlap was less than that seen for tumor region pairs. Tumors and blood were compared for top-250-clone fraction, and tumors had the significantly higher value (p = 0.039). Unsorted bulk sampling ruled out any CD4+ versus CD8+ repertoire comparison.

Unsorted whole blood supplied the blood RNA, and germline DNA was isolated too. The receptor comes from a woman in her sixties or seventies with primary liver carcinoma and hepatitis B virus infection. Sequencing used peripheral blood. The chain joins TRBV10-2 to TRBJ2-5, with D tentatively TRBD2 (5 bases). DNA of the CDR3: TGCGCCTGCTTGAGCCCGGGGTACAACGAAAGGCTGGAGACCCAGTACTTC. Translation gives CACLSPGYNERLETQYF.